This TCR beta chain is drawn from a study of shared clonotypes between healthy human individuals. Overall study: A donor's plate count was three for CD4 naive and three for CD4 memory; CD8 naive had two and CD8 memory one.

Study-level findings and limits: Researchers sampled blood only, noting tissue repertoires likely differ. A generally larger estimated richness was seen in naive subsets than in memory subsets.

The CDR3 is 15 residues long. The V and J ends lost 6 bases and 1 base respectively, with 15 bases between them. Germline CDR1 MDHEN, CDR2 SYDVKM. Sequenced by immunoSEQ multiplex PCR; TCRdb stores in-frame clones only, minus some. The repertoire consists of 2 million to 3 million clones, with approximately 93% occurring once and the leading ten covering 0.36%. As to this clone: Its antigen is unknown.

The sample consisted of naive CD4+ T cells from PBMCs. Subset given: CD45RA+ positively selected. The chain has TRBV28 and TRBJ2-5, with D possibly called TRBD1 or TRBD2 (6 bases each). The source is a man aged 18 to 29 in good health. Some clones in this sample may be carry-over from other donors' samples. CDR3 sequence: CASSGTGTSQETQYF. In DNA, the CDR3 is TGTGCCAGCAGCGGGACTGGGACATCCCAAGAGACCCAGTACTTC.